A selection of T cell receptor beta chains follows, all from one sample in a study of shared clonotypes between healthy human individuals. The assay was immunoSEQ multiplex PCR, and TCRdb's table has in-frame clones only and misses some. The data show approximately 2.1 million clones, with about 92% seen just once and around 0.4% held by the top ten. The sample taken for sequencing was naive CD4+ T cells from PBMCs. These receptors were obtained from a man between 18 and 29 years old in good health. Some clones in this sample may be carry-over from other donors' samples. Each CDR3 is given without its conserved first and last residue. Expanded clones get a size class; other rows say once, few or many, or leave the size out.

>few|TRBV9
ASSPGQGNTEAF
>NA|TRBV5-1
ASGTDLKSDTQY
>NA|TRBV19
ASSIGDGYT
>NA|TRBV11-3
ASSLGTAGVQF
>NA|TRBV5-4
ASSQGTSRGTGYEQY
>NA|TRBV5-6
ASSPETSGTRNEQF
>NA|TRBV12-5
ASDSGSPYNEQF
>NA|TRBV6-5
ASSSVHRYQETQY
>NA|TRBV6-5
ASRPGTSGRAI
>NA|TRBV7-3
ASSQRTGAVETQY
>NA|TRBV2
ASSNRDRGGNTIY
>NA|TRBV18
ASSPQGGGSYNEQF
>NA|TRBV11-3
ASSRASGYEQY
>NA|TRBV2
ASNQEWGYNEQF
>NA|TRBV28
ASSLLKQGNQPQH
>NA|TRBV9
ASSVGGQNYEQY
>NA|TRBV5-1
ASVGSGGTGELF
>NA|TRBV27
ASSLAPKGGKLF
>NA|TRBV5-8
ASSSGTGVFEKLF
>NA|TRBV2
ASRLAGPYEQY
>NA|TRBV5-6
ASSSRGAGYT
>NA|TRBV19
ASSLPDSPNEKLF
>NA|TRBV28
ASITPSEGYEQY
>NA|TRBV11-2
ASSTSTGGVRNLEQF
>NA|TRBV28
ASSTRTGGYT
>NA|TRBV18
ASSPRASSSNGANVLT